This T cell receptor beta chain was recovered during a study of PD-1 blockade in classical Hodgkin lymphoma. Every patient was affected by relapse after autologous stem cell transplantation, while exposure to brentuximab vedotin was not uniform. TCRdb keeps only in-frame clones here, not all; method: immunoSEQ multiplex PCR. Of roughly 60,000 clones listed, about 88% are singletons. V was pared by 4 bases and J by 5 bases, with 1 base of the junction left unmatched. Germline V gives CDR1 LNHDA, CDR2 SQIVND (reference sequence). The CDR3 extends over 13 amino acids. Points on this clone: As yet, its antigen is unknown.

Findings of the study overall: Newly diagnosed patients reportedly had lower baseline TCR diversity than healthy donors.

The sequencing used peripheral blood mononuclear cells (PBMCs), collected before the second cycle of nivolumab. The clonotype was recovered from a human donor with classical Hodgkin lymphoma. This rearrangement joins TRBV19 to TRBJ1-5, with 8 positions matching TRBD1. CDR3 sequence reads: CASSKDRDQPQHF. The CDR3 DNA reads as TGTGCCAGTAGTAAGGACAGGGATCAGCCCCAGCATTTT. Full variable domain (remainder filled in from reference TRBV19 and TRBJ1-5): DGGITQSPKYLFRKEGQNVTLSCEQNLNHDAMYWYRQDPGQGLRLIYYSQIVNDFQKGDIAEGYSVSREKKESFPLTVTSAQKNPTAFYLCASSKDRDQPQHFGDGTRLSIL.